A single sample gave rise to the 25 T cell receptor beta chains below, sequenced in a study of response to subunit inactivated influenza vaccine (dated by TCRdb to the late 2010s). Receptors were amplified or captured by RT-PCR. The listed sequencing device is Illumina HiSeq 2500. TCRdb reprocessing: public reads trimmed at Q25 with fastp, clones called with MiXCR, in-frame beta chains kept. Records with the same CDR3 protein are collapsed into one entry carrying the most frequent genes and DNA. The sample yields fewer than 700,000 distinct CDR3 sequences; 10% to 15% were counted once. The ten largest clones take up roughly 14% of the sample. The time point label on this specimen signifies: 40 to 45 days after influenza vaccine administration. Sequencing used PBMCs from blood, obtained 40 to 50 days after vaccination. The receptors here all came from a man aged 45-60 years who received an inactivated influenza vaccine. Donor details come from another sample of the same person, matched by shared clones.

CDR3: CACLPKGSTDTQYF. Here the CDR3 DNA reads TGTGCCTGCCTTCCCAAGGGTAGCACAGATACGCAGTATTTT. This sequence joins TRBV30 and TRBJ2-3; D unresolved. The CDR3 runs 14 residues. Germline V gene data show CDR1 as GTSNPN and CDR2 as SVGIG (reference sequence). V lost 6 bases, J lost 0 bases, and 13 bases lay in between.

This clonotype was counted only a few times. CDR3 bases: TGCAGTGCTAGAGAGACAGGGAGTCGTTACGAGCAGTACTTC. It is translated as CSARETGSRYEQYF. The chain has TRBV20-1 and TRBJ2-7, with 7 nucleotides matching TRBD1. Trimming removed 0 bases from V and 4 bases from J; junction bases left unmatched: 6. CDR1 is DFQATT, CDR2 SNEGSKA, per germline (reference sequence). CDR3 size: 14 residues.

With regard to this clonotype: A much bigger clone sits one base away, suggesting this may be a read error. J is TRBJ2-5 and V is TRBV4-3, with 7 nucleotides matching TRBD2. V lost 0 bases and J lost 2; bases outside the gene matches: 9. The CDR3 spans 17 residues. CDR1 and CDR2 from the germline V gene are LGHNA and YSLEER. The CDR3 nucleotides read TGCGCCAGCAGCCAAGATTTAGGACTAGTGAGACAAGAGACCCAGTACTTC. Translation gives CASSQDLGLVRQETQYF.

This clonotype occurred a few times. The V gene is TRBV28, the J gene TRBJ2-7; TRBD1 is a possible D gene (5 bases). The germline V gene has CDR1 MDHEN and CDR2 SYDVKM. There are 14 residues in the CDR3. V was pared by 1 base and J by 0 bases, with 7 bases between. As DNA, the CDR3 is TGTGCCAGCAGTTTATCAGGGCACTCCTACGAGCAGTACTTC. Its translation is CASSLSGHSYEQYF.

The chain couples TRBV5-1 to TRBJ2-7, with TRBD2 matching over 9 bases. The germline CDR1 and CDR2 sequences are SGHRS and YFSETQ. Germline trimming cut 1 base from V and 2 bases from J; bases unmatched to any gene: 7. The CDR3 spans 16 residues. CDR3 sequence reads: CASSLSERGAPYEQYF. Here the CDR3 DNA reads TGCGCCAGCAGCTTGTCTGAGCGGGGGGCCCCCTACGAGCAGTACTTC. The full variable domain, completed using reference TRBV5-1 and TRBJ2-7, is KAGVTQTPRYLIKTRGQQVTLSCSPISGHRSVSWYQQTPGQGLQFLFEYFSETQRNKGNFPGRFSGRQFSNSRSEMNVSTLELGDSALYLCASSLSERGAPYEQYFGPGTRLTVT.

This clonotype appeared a few times. J is TRBJ2-2 and V is TRBV2; D is perhaps TRBD1 or TRBD2 (5 bases each). Germline CDR1 and CDR2: SNHLY and FYNNEI. Trimming shortened V by 6 bases and J by 1 base, and 9 bases separated the two germline ends. The CDR3 has 14 amino acids. CDR3 in DNA: TGTGCCAGCAGGGGGACCATGAACACCGGGGAGCTGTTTTTT. Translated, it gives CASRGTMNTGELFF.

This chain links TRBV28 with TRBJ2-2, with TRBD1 matching 10 bases. The CDR3 runs 15 residues. From germline, CDR1 is MDHEN and CDR2 SYDVKM. The junction had 9 bases not matched to a gene; V was cut back by 6 bases and J by 8 bases. The CDR3 DNA is TGTGCCAGCAGCCGCCGGACAGGGGGTCAGGGGGAGCTGTTTTTT. It is translated as CASSRRTGGQGELFF.

The sample holds many counts of this clonotype. The V gene is TRBV5-1, the J gene TRBJ2-7, with D possibly TRBD1 on 6 matching bases. The CDR3 has 15 residues. The V gene lost 1 base and the J gene lost 5 bases, with 16 bases spanning the gap. Per germline, CDR1 SGHRS and CDR2 YFSETQ. In DNA form, the CDR3 reads TGCGCCAGCAGCTTGAGTTGGGGGCTTTACGACGAGCAGTACTTC. It yields the protein CASSLSWGLYDEQYF.

This clonotype occurred many times. The chain has TRBV10-3 and TRBJ2-1; 8 bases are a match to TRBD1. CDR1 and CDR2 (germline): ENHRY, SYGVKD. This CDR3 region has 12 residues. The ends lost 10 bases at V and 8 bases at J; junction bases unmatched: 7. The CDR3 DNA is TGTGCCACGGCGGACAGGGTCGATGAGCAGTTCTTC. It is translated as CATADRVDEQFF.

This clonotype was detected ten times or more. The gene calls are TRBV5-1 and TRBJ2-7, with TRBD2 matching over 9 bases. The CDR3 contains 15 residues. Germline-derived CDR1 and CDR2 are SGHRS and YFSETQ. The junction had 6 bases not matched to a gene; V was cut back by 4 bases and J by 1 base. The CDR3 DNA reads as TGCGCCAGCAGCCCGACTAGCGGCCTTTCCTACGAGCAGTACTTC. This encodes CASSPTSGLSYEQYF.

This clonotype was observed a handful of times. The J gene is TRBJ2-7, the V gene TRBV27; 9 positions agree with TRBD1. J gave up 4 bases and V 6 bases, and 13 bases lay outside the gene matches. The CDR3 extends over 16 amino acids. Germline assignment: CDR1 MNHEY and CDR2 SMNVEV (reference sequence). The CDR3 here is CASSLNPGQGSYEQYF. DNA for the CDR3: TGTGCCAGCAGCCTCAATCCGGGACAGGGTTCGTACGAGCAGTACTTC.

The table lists this clonotype with a few counts. The chain is built from TRBV7-9 and TRBJ2-1; 10 bases are shared with TRBD1. V gave up 5 bases and J gave up 6 bases; unmatched junction bases: 7. Germline CDR1 and CDR2: SEHNR and FQNEAQ (reference sequence). The CDR3 extends over 15 amino acids. The CDR3 spells CASSDRDRGSNEQFF. CDR3 coding DNA: TGTGCCAGCAGCGACCGGGACAGGGGCTCCAATGAGCAGTTCTTC.

This chain links TRBV11-2 with TRBJ1-4; D is perhaps TRBD1 (5 bases). Trimming took 0 bases from V and 7 from J, leaving 15 bases between them. The CDR3 length is 16 residues. The V gene's germline CDR1 is SGHAT and CDR2 FQNNGV. The CDR3 loop reads CASSLDPRTGPEKLFF. The CDR3 nucleotides are TGTGCCAGCAGCTTAGATCCTCGGACGGGACCTGAAAAACTGTTTTTT.

In its sample, this clonotype was seen a few times. This chain joins TRBV11-3 and TRBJ2-7; no definite D call. Trimming removed 1 base at V and 7 bases at J, with 11 bases between. Germline assignment: CDR1 SGHNT and CDR2 YENEEA. The CDR3 covers 13 residues. The CDR3 region is CASSLVGASEQYF. The CDR3 DNA reads TGTGCCAGCAGCTTAGTGGGTGCCTCGGAGCAGTACTTC.

The table lists this clonotype with a few counts. The genes are TRBV12-3 or TRBV12-4 and TRBJ2-7; TRBD2 matches 14 bases. V lost 8 bases, J lost 6 bases, and 3 bases stayed unmatched. There are 13 residues in the CDR3. CDR3 DNA sequence: TGTGCCAGCGGGACTAGCGGGAGTACCGAGCAGTACTTC. It encodes CASGTSGSTEQYF.

The chain uses TRBV5-1 and TRBJ2-6, with D uncertain. Trimming left V 1 base short and J 10 bases short, with 12 bases between. The CDR3 covers 14 residues. The V gene's germline CDR1 is SGHRS and CDR2 YFSETQ. The CDR3 coding sequence is TGCGCCAGCAGCTTGATAGGTCAGGTGAACGTCCTGACTTTC. Protein sequence: CASSLIGQVNVLTF.

This clonotype was counted at least ten times. This chain connects TRBV24-1 to TRBJ2-1; D might be TRBD1 (6 bases). The germline V and J ends were trimmed by 4 bases and 4 bases, with 13 bases remaining between them. The CDR3 loop spans 15 amino acids. Germline CDR1 reads KGHDR; CDR2 reads SFDVKD. The CDR3 sequence: CATSDNDRFYNEQFF. CDR3 DNA sequence: TGTGCCACCAGTGACAACGACAGGTTTTACAATGAGCAGTTCTTC.

The genes are TRBV9 and TRBJ2-7, with TRBD2 identical over 7 bases. The CDR3 runs 13 residues. V shed 7 bases and J 0 bases; nucleotides not matched to a gene: 4. Germline V gene data show CDR1 as SGDLS and CDR2 as YYNGEE. CDR3 nucleotide sequence: TGTGCCAGCGGCGGCGGGAGCTCCTACGAGCAGTACTTC. Translating it yields CASGGGSSYEQYF.

This clonotype was observed at least ten times. The chain carries TRBV7-2 and TRBJ2-2; D is undetermined. The CDR3 runs to 15 residues. V dropped 6 bases and J dropped 1 base, with 12 bases sitting between them. CDR1 and CDR2 (germline): SGHTA, FQGNSA. The CDR3 DNA is TGTGCCAGCAGTTTGTCGACTGTGAACACCGGGGAGCTGTTTTTT. Protein product: CASSLSTVNTGELFF.

This clonotype has a count of ten or more. This chain uses TRBV4-1 with TRBJ2-7; TRBD1 aligns across 8 bases. The germline CDR1 and CDR2 sequences are MGHRA and YSYEKL. The V gene end was trimmed by 10 bases and the J gene end by 2 bases; junction bases not matched to a gene: 10. This CDR3 spans 14 amino acids. CDR3 residues: CAISDGDRTYEQYF. CDR3 nucleotides: TGCGCCATCAGTGACGGGGACAGGACCTACGAGCAGTACTTC.

This clonotype was seen at least ten times. The V call is TRBV29-1, the J call TRBJ1-1; D gene uncertain. V lost 4 bases, J lost 1 base, and 10 bases lay in between. The CDR3 has 13 residues. Germline V lookup: CDR1 SQVTM, CDR2 ANQGSEA. The DNA of the CDR3 is TGCAGCGTTGGTGTCAGCGAGAACACTGAAGCTTTCTTT. This gives the protein CSVGVSENTEAFF.

This clonotype was counted many times. The chain couples TRBV29-1 to TRBJ2-2; a weak D match, TRBD1 (5 bases). The CDR3 covers 11 residues. V lost 6 bases and J lost 3, with 5 bases in between. Germline-derived CDR1 and CDR2 are SQVTM and ANQGSEA. The CDR3 bases are TGCAGCGTACAGGACACCGGGGAGCTGTTTTTT. Residues: CSVQDTGELFF.

The rearrangement links TRBV21-1 to TRBJ2-3; TRBD2, the table's D call, lacks a check against the DNA. TRBV21-1 is noted as a pseudogene. The CDR3 has 20 amino acids. The CDR3 DNA follows: TGTGCCAGCAGCAAAGCGGTGACTAGCGGGAGGCTCCCCAGCACAGATACGCAGTATTTT. Its translation: CASSKAVTSGRLPSTDTQYF.

This clonotype occurred a few times. The chain has TRBV9 and TRBJ1-2, with 10 nucleotides matching TRBD1. The germline gives CDR1 SGDLS, CDR2 YYNGEE. The CDR3 covers 16 residues. With 4 bases clipped from V and 5 bases from J, the junction kept 11 bases outside the gene matches. The CDR3 spells CASSLGGTGVIYGYTF. The DNA of the CDR3 is TGTGCCAGCAGCTTAGGGGGGACAGGGGTGATATATGGCTACACCTTC.

This clonotype showed up many times. The chain is built from TRBV29-1 and TRBJ2-5; D possibly corresponds to TRBD2 (6 bases). V gave up 7 bases and J gave up 7 bases, with 13 bases separating them. The germline gives CDR1 SQVTM, CDR2 ANQGSEA. There are 11 residues in the CDR3. Here the CDR3 reads CSAGEEGTQYF. CDR3 nucleotide sequence: TGCAGCGCTGGAGAGGAGGGGACCCAGTACTTC. Complete variable domain (other parts from reference TRBV29-1 and TRBJ2-5): SAVISQKPSRDICQRGTSLTIQCQVDSQVTMMFWYRQQPGQSLTLIATANQGSEATYESGFVIDKFPISRPNLTFSTLTVSNMSPEDSSIYLCSAGEEGTQYFGPGTRLLVL.